This TCR beta chain was captured by sequencing in a study of blood T cell repertoires in COVID-19. This clone has only a few counts. Clones were read by immunoSEQ multiplex PCR, and TCRdb kept only the in-frame ones, dropping some. The sample includes a few hundred thousand clones, more than 80% of them seen just once. V shed 5 bases, J shed 11 bases, and the junction held 6 bases outside the gene matches. The CDR3 loop spans 12 amino acids. The V gene's germline CDR1 is SEHNR and CDR2 FQNEAQ (reference sequence). J is TRBJ2-7 and V is TRBV7-9; 10 bases are a match to TRBD1. Sample: PBMCs or T cells enriched from blood (not recorded which). This TCR was sampled from a woman in her late teens or twenties in a cohort exposed to, infected with or recovered from COVID-19 (not recorded which). CDR3 amino acids: CASSLGQGKEYF. DNA for the CDR3: TGTGCCAGCAGCCTGGGACAGGGGAAGGAGTACTTC.